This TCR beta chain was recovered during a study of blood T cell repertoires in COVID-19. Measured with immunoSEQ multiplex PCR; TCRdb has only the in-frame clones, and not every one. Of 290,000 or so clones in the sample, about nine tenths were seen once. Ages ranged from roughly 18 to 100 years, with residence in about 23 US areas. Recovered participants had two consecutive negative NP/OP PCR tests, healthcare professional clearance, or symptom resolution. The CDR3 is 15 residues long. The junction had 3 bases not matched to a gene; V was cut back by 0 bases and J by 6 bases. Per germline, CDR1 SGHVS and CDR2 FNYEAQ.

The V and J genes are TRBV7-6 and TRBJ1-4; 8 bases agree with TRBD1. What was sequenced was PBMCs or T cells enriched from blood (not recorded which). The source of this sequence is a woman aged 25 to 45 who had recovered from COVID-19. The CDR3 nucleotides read TGTGCCAGCAGCTTAGCGACAGGGGTTGATGAAAAACTGTTTTTT. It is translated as CASSLATGVDEKLFF.